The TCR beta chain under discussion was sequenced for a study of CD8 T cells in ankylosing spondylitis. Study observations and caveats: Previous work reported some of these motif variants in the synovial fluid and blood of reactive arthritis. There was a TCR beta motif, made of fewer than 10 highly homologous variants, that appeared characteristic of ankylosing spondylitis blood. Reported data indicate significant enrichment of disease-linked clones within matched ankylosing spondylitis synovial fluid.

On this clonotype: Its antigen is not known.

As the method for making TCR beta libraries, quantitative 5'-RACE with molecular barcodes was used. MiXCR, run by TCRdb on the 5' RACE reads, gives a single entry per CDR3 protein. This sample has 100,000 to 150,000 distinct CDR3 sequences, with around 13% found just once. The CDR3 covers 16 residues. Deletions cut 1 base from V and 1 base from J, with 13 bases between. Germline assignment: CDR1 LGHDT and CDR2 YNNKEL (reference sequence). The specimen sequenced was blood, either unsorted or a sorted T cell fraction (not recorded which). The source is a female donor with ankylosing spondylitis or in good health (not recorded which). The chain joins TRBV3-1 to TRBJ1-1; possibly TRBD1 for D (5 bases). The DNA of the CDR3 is TGTGCCAGCAGCCAAGGTTGGGCGACAGCGAACACTGAAGCTTTCTTT. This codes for CASSQGWATANTEAFF.